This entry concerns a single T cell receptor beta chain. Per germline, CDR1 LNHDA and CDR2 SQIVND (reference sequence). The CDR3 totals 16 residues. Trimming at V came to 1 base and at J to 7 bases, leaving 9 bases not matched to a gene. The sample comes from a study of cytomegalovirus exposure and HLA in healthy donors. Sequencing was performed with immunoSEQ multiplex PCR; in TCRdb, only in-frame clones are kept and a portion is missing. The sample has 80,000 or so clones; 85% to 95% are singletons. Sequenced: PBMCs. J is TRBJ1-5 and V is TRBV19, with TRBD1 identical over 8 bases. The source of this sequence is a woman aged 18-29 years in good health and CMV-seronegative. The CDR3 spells CASSIVPTGAQQPQHF. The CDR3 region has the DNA TGTGCCAGTAGTATAGTTCCGACAGGGGCGCAACAGCCCCAGCATTTT.